A selection of T cell receptor beta chains follows, all from one sample in a study of beta chain features in type 1 diabetes. The data were produced by immunoSEQ multiplex PCR, yet TCRdb's version contains in-frame clones alone and is incomplete. The table has 680,000 or so clones, 15% to 18% seen once. Sequenced material: naive CD4+ T cells from blood. These receptors all stem from a man aged 18 to 29 in good health. CDR3s include the opening cysteine and the closing phenylalanine or tryptophan. D genes are given only for firm matches. Where a row states a size, it is once, few, many or the class of an expanded clone; other rows omit it.

abundance	len	j_gene	v_gene	d_gene	CDR3aa	CDR3nt
few	17	TRBJ1-3	TRBV7-9	-	CASTLSLSAGFGNTIYF	TGTGCCAGCACCCTCAGCCTTAGTGCAGGGTTTGGAAACACCATATATTTT
-	15	TRBJ2-1	TRBV28	-	CASSQGEVGTNEQFF	TGTGCCAGCAGTCAAGGGGAGGTGGGTACCAATGAGCAGTTCTTC
-	13	TRBJ2-7	TRBV19	-	CASSIERSYEQYF	TGTGCCAGTAGTATCGAGAGATCCTACGAGCAGTACTTC
-	11	TRBJ2-5	TRBV5-1	-	CASSIQETQYF	TGCGCCAGCAGCATCCAAGAGACCCAGTACTTC
few	12	TRBJ2-7	TRBV7-2	TRBD2	CATNSGVYEQYF	TGTGCCACCAACAGCGGGGTCTACGAGCAGTACTTC
-	14	TRBJ2-1	TRBV7-9	-	CASSLPNGYNEQFF	TGTGCCAGCAGCTTACCGAACGGTTACAATGAGCAGTTCTTC
few	14	TRBJ2-7	TRBV9	TRBD1	CASSLDRGSYEQYF	TGTGCCAGCAGCCTGGACAGGGGATCCTACGAGCAGTACTTC
few	12	TRBJ1-5	TRBV18	-	CASSRDNQPQHF	TGTGCCAGCTCCCGAGACAATCAGCCCCAGCATTTT
few	14	TRBJ2-5	TRBV2	-	CASSVGVVGETQYF	TGTGCCAGCAGTGTAGGGGTTGTTGGAGAGACCCAGTACTTC
few	15	TRBJ1-1	TRBV9	-	CASSPEGRSWTEAFF	TGTGCCAGCAGCCCAGAGGGACGTAGTTGGACTGAAGCTTTCTTT
-	17	TRBJ2-3	TRBV7-9	TRBD2	CASSPRPAAGGTDTQYF	TGTGCCAGCAGCCCCCGCCCGGCAGCGGGGGGTACAGATACGCAGTATTTT
-	12	TRBJ2-3	TRBV7-2	-	CASRSGTDTQYF	TGTGCCAGCAGATCAGGAACAGATACGCAGTATTTT
-	12	TRBJ2-5	TRBV6-1	-	CASSDWGETQYF	TGTGCCAGCAGTGATTGGGGGGAGACCCAGTACTTC
-	17	TRBJ1-1	TRBV7-6	-	CASSFRGTLRGDTEAFF	TGTGCCAGCAGCTTTAGGGGGACACTTAGGGGTGACACTGAAGCTTTCTTT
-	12	TRBJ2-7	TRBV28	-	CASSLSGYEQYF	TGTGCCAGCAGTTTAAGCGGATACGAGCAGTACTTC
-	16	TRBJ2-7	TRBV28	-	CASSFTPGQGSHEQYF	TGTGCCAGCAGTTTTACTCCCGGTCAGGGGAGCCACGAGCAGTACTTC
-	11	TRBJ2-1	TRBV7-2	-	CASSRNNEQFF	TGTGCCAGCAGCCGGAACAATGAGCAGTTCTTC
-	16	TRBJ2-3	TRBV5-1	TRBD1	CASSLTTGPSTDTQYF	TGCGCCAGCAGCCTAACGACAGGGCCTAGCACAGATACGCAGTATTTT
few	17	TRBJ2-7	TRBV7-9	-	CASSHSGGVATTYEQYF	TGTGCCAGCAGCCATTCAGGAGGTGTTGCCACTACCTACGAGCAGTACTTC
-	15	TRBJ2-1	TRBV7-3	-	CASSRRQGGGNEQFF	TGTGCCAGCAGCCGAAGACAGGGAGGGGGCAATGAGCAGTTCTTC
few	16	TRBJ2-2	TRBV5-4	TRBD1	CASSSRTGQNTGELFF	TGTGCCAGCAGCTCCCGGACAGGGCAGAACACCGGGGAGCTGTTTTTT
-	15	TRBJ2-2	TRBV6-5	TRBD2	CASSSPGTRTGELFF	TGTGCCAGCAGTTCCCCCGGGACTAGGACCGGGGAGCTGTTTTTT
-	13	TRBJ1-6	TRBV15	-	CATSVAGDSPLHF	TGTGCCACCAGCGTTGCAGGAGATTCACCCCTCCACTTT
-	15	TRBJ2-4	TRBV28	-	CASRFRDLSKNIQYF	TGTGCCAGCAGGTTCCGGGATCTGAGCAAAAACATTCAGTACTTC
-	15	TRBJ2-2	TRBV5-4	TRBD1	CASSTPGQGYGELFF	TGTGCCAGCAGCACCCCGGGACAGGGGTACGGGGAGCTGTTTTTT
-	16	TRBJ2-3	TRBV9	TRBD1	CASSGDRGPSTDTQYF	TGTGCCAGCAGCGGAGACAGGGGTCCTAGCACAGATACGCAGTATTTT
once	15	TRBJ2-7	TRBV7-9	TRBD2	CASSLNQRESREQYF	TGTGCCAGCAGCTTAAATCAGCGGGAGAGTCGCGAGCAGTACTTC
-	14	TRBJ1-1	TRBV5-1	-	CASSLVGVITEAFF	TGCGCCAGCAGCTTAGTAGGAGTAATCACTGAAGCTTTCTTT
-	15	TRBJ1-4	TRBV7-9	TRBD1	CASSPDRGPGEKLFF	TGTGCCAGCAGCCCCGACAGGGGTCCAGGGGAAAAACTGTTTTTT
-	12	TRBJ1-1	TRBV6-5	-	CASSYPGQSAFF	TGTGCCAGCAGTTACCCGGGACAATCGGCTTTCTTT
-	14	TRBJ1-5	TRBV7-3	TRBD1	CASRPGTGEQPQHF	TGTGCCAGCAGACCCGGGACAGGGGAGCAGCCCCAGCATTTT
-	14	TRBJ2-7	TRBV11-1	-	CASSIDSISYEQYF	TGTGCCAGCAGCATAGACTCGATTTCCTACGAGCAGTACTTC
few	12	TRBJ1-2	TRBV30	-	CAWTEINYGYTF	TGTGCCTGGACGGAGATTAACTATGGCTACACCTTC
few	14	TRBJ2-3	TRBV5-1	-	CASGGGLRTDTQYF	TGCGCCAGCGGCGGGGGCCTCCGCACAGATACGCAGTATTTT
-	16	TRBJ2-7	TRBV18	TRBD2	CASSPPGLAGFYEQYF	TGTGCCAGCTCACCACCGGGACTAGCGGGATTCTACGAGCAGTACTTC
-	17	TRBJ2-2	TRBV5-6	-	CASSLWVGSLGTGELFF	TGTGCCAGCAGCTTGTGGGTCGGCAGCCTCGGCACCGGGGAGCTGTTTTTT
-	15	TRBJ1-2	TRBV7-9	-	CASSLDGGRGYGYTF	TGTGCCAGCAGCTTAGATGGAGGTCGAGGATATGGCTACACCTTC
-	14	TRBJ2-5	TRBV7-9	TRBD1	CASSKQGAQETQYF	TGTGCCAGCAGCAAACAGGGGGCGCAGGAGACCCAGTACTTC
-	15	TRBJ2-7	TRBV6-5	-	CASSYSRTVPYEQYF	TGTGCCAGCAGTTACTCAAGGACCGTACCTTACGAGCAGTACTTC
few	16	TRBJ2-3	TRBV4-3	-	CASSQVWTESTDTQYF	TGCGCCAGCAGCCAAGTCTGGACGGAGAGCACAGATACGCAGTATTTT
-	17	TRBJ1-2	TRBV4-3	-	CASSQQTILTNNYGYTF	TGCGCCAGCAGCCAACAGACAATTCTGACAAATAACTATGGCTACACCTTC
-	16	TRBJ1-3	TRBV4-1	TRBD1	CASSHLTGVTGNTIYF	TGCGCCAGCAGCCACCTTACAGGGGTTACTGGAAACACCATATATTTT
-	15	TRBJ2-3	TRBV18	TRBD2	CASSSSTAGADTQYF	TGTGCCAGCTCATCATCGACTGCGGGGGCAGATACGCAGTATTTT
few	15	TRBJ1-5	TRBV18	-	CASSPGDSSNQPQHF	TGTGCCAGCTCACCGGGGGACTCTAGCAATCAGCCCCAGCATTTT
few	14	TRBJ1-6	TRBV9	-	CASSPRVDNSPLHF	TGTGCCAGCAGCCCCCGGGTCGATAATTCACCCCTCCACTTT
-	13	TRBJ2-1	TRBV6-1	-	CASRGPSEAEQFF	TGTGCCAGCCGGGGACCTAGTGAGGCTGAGCAGTTCTTC
-	15	TRBJ2-7	TRBV15	TRBD2	CATSRSLAGGNEQYF	TGTGCCACCAGCAGGTCGCTAGCGGGGGGGAACGAGCAGTACTTC
-	11	TRBJ1-6	TRBV20-1	-	CSGTGGSPLHF	TGCAGTGGGACGGGGGGCTCACCCCTCCACTTT
-	12	TRBJ2-2	TRBV30	-	CAWTENTGELFF	TGTGCCTGGACGGAGAACACCGGGGAGCTGTTTTTT
few	14	TRBJ1-2	TRBV6-6	-	CASSYNRENYGYTF	TGTGCCAGCAGTTACAACAGGGAAAACTATGGCTACACCTTC
-	14	TRBJ1-6	TRBV9	-	CASSVGQYNSPLHF	TGTGCCAGCAGCGTCGGCCAGTATAATTCACCCCTCCACTTT
-	11	TRBJ1-2	TRBV18	-	CASSPQESYTF	TGTGCCAGCTCACCCCAGGAGTCCTACACCTTC
-	16	TRBJ1-5	TRBV15	-	CTTSSASGGNNQPQHF	TGTACCACCAGCTCTGCGTCGGGGGGCAATAATCAGCCCCAGCATTTT
few	15	TRBJ1-1	TRBV6-5	TRBD1	CATSRQGSVNTEAFF	TGTGCCACCTCCAGACAGGGCTCCGTGAACACTGAAGCTTTCTTT
-	16	TRBJ2-3	TRBV10-2	TRBD2	CASRNPVERDTDTQYF	TGCGCCAGCAGGAACCCCGTGGAGCGGGACACAGATACGCAGTATTTT
few	16	TRBJ2-1	TRBV29-1	TRBD2	CSLKGGRAWSYNEQFF	TGCAGCCTTAAAGGCGGGAGGGCCTGGTCCTACAATGAGCAGTTCTTC
few	15	TRBJ1-1	TRBV29-1	-	CSVEDPQGGGTEAFF	TGCAGCGTTGAAGACCCCCAGGGCGGGGGGACTGAAGCTTTCTTT
few	14	TRBJ2-3	TRBV27	-	CASSKYGLRDTQYF	TGTGCCAGCAGTAAGTACGGGTTGAGAGATACGCAGTATTTT